This paragraph covers one TCR beta chain sequence. At least ten counts were recorded for this clonotype. Its antigen remains undetermined. Within one base of it there is no much larger clone, and no base qualities were kept. cDNA was synthesized by template-switch 5'RACE using a primer with a 10-nucleotide random unique molecular identifier that tagged each TCR transcript. Over 170 million TCR-beta sequences, covering 15-18 subjects, were produced in each sequencing run. The RNeasy kit was used to extract total RNA. TCR-beta VDJ regions were amplified with primers for the TCR constant region and the 5'RACE anchor, using the KAPA Real-time Library Amplification kit. Sample indexes and Illumina adaptors were added in a first PCR, after which library yield was increased in a second PCR. After purification with Ampure beads, the TCR product of roughly 650 bp was size-selected on a 2% E-gel SizeSelection system. Library quality was checked on a Bioanalyzer, concentration was measured with Qubit, and libraries were quantified with the Kapa Library Quantification kit before pooling. An Illumina HiSeq 2500 was used to sequence the libraries paired-end at 2 x 150 bp. To increase sequence diversity, about 25-31% phiX was spiked into each library pool. Under the source paper's analysis protocol: Quality-filtered reads were processed with the UMI-based MiGEC pipeline, and over 85% of raw TCR sequences were removed by the MiGEC pipeline during error correction. VDJ genes were aligned to IMGT germline references, and clonotypes were defined by unique CDR3 amino acid sequence plus V-J genes. Clonal expansion, Shannon diversity and CDR3 relatedness (CalcPairwiseDistances, ClusterSamples) were evaluated with VDJtools, and phylogenetic trees were built with CLCbio workbench. Using coefficient-of-variation modelling across technical triplicates, the study counted a clone as expanded if it had at least 8 unique UMIs. TCRdb applied fastp at Q25 and MiXCR to the public reads, then kept only in-frame beta chains. Each CDR3 protein appears once, grouped with its most common genes and DNA. The V and J calls come from TCRdb's annotation, not from the publication. This sample is represented by 66,000 or so distinct CDR3 sequences; around 5% of them were singletons. About 2.8% of the sample rests with the top ten.

The data derive from a study of neurological immune-mediated disorders (dated by TCRdb to the late 2010s). About the study as a whole: Among the roughly 34 multiple sclerosis patients, relapsing-remitting MS was present in about 31 and secondary progressive MS was present in 3. The study compared peripheral blood TCR-beta repertoires of HTLV-I-associated myelopathy (HAM/TSP) patients, multiple sclerosis patients and healthy controls using UMI-based sequencing. Alongside PBMC samples, the set of more than 85 TCR-beta libraries contained longitudinal samples, technical triplicates, and paired CD4+ and CD8+ T-cell subsets that had been sorted. The cohort comprised roughly 70 subjects: roughly 15 HAM/TSP patients, 35 or so multiple sclerosis patients and about 20 healthy controls.

Paper-wide results and their limitations: Across subjects, expanded clones never shared an identical CDR3 amino acid sequence, which suggests that the TCR-beta repertoires in every group were private. No clinical or MRI features were associated with the MS cluster, and the authors said that larger cohorts are needed. TCR clonal expansion was highest in HAM/TSP patients and lowest in MS patients, with MS patients falling below even healthy controls. Repertoires from 18 of 34 MS patients were grouped by phylogenetic analysis into a cluster of related CDR3 sequences, suggesting a possible repertoire-level signature.

The CDR3 spans 14 residues, from the cysteine through the phenylalanine. Only the CDR3 part of the read is kept: 42 bases, read in frame from the first base. For this chain, trimming is 5 bases at the V end and 4 bases at the J end, and the number of junction bases without a gene match is 7. Via the germline V gene, CDR1 is MNHEY and CDR2 SVGAGI. For the unsorted PBMC libraries, 2 million PBMCs were stored in RNAlater at -80 degrees C until RNA extraction and were used to generate the libraries. Multiple sclerosis patients were enrolled in a US clinical protocol evaluating disease progression by magnetic resonance imaging. PBMCs were separated from peripheral blood using Ficoll-Hypaque density gradient centrifugation and then cryopreserved in liquid nitrogen.

This receptor chain uses TRBV6-5 and TRBJ1-2, with 7 bases matching TRBD1. Material: PBMCs. This TCR was sampled from a woman in her thirties with multiple sclerosis. The CDR3 in this case is CASSDDRAPYGYTF. DNA sequence: TGTGCCAGCAGTGACGACAGGGCACCCTATGGCTACACCTTC.